This TCR beta chain was identified in a study of blood T cells in healthy people across ages. Per sample, a minimum of 7 million PBMCs were isolated. The CDR3 runs 15 residues. Germline V gene lookup returns CDR1 SGHRS and CDR2 YFSETQ. Broader study findings: TCR beta diversity per million T cells fell roughly linearly with age. Diversity was higher, and naive CD4+ cells more numerous, in long-lived donors than in aged donors.

This clonotype was seen just once. The target antigen is unknown. The second PCR ran roughly 6 to 11 cycles with a sample-barcoded 5' primer and J-beta primers. The template-switch adaptor, which had 12 random nucleotides, put a tag on each cDNA molecule. TCRdb processed the 5' RACE reads anew with MiXCR; each CDR3 protein has one entry. Of over 950,000 distinct CDR3 sequences in the sample, roughly 50% were seen once. The source of this sequence is a woman aged 55-69 years in good health. The sequenced material came from blood. The gene calls are TRBV5-1 and TRBJ2-4; D unclear. The end of the DNA fits TRBJ2-7 better, so the J call may be wrong. The CDR3 DNA sequence: TGCGCCAGCAGCTCGCTTTATGGGTCGTCCTACGAGCAGTACTTC. Translated: CASSSLYGSSYEQYF.